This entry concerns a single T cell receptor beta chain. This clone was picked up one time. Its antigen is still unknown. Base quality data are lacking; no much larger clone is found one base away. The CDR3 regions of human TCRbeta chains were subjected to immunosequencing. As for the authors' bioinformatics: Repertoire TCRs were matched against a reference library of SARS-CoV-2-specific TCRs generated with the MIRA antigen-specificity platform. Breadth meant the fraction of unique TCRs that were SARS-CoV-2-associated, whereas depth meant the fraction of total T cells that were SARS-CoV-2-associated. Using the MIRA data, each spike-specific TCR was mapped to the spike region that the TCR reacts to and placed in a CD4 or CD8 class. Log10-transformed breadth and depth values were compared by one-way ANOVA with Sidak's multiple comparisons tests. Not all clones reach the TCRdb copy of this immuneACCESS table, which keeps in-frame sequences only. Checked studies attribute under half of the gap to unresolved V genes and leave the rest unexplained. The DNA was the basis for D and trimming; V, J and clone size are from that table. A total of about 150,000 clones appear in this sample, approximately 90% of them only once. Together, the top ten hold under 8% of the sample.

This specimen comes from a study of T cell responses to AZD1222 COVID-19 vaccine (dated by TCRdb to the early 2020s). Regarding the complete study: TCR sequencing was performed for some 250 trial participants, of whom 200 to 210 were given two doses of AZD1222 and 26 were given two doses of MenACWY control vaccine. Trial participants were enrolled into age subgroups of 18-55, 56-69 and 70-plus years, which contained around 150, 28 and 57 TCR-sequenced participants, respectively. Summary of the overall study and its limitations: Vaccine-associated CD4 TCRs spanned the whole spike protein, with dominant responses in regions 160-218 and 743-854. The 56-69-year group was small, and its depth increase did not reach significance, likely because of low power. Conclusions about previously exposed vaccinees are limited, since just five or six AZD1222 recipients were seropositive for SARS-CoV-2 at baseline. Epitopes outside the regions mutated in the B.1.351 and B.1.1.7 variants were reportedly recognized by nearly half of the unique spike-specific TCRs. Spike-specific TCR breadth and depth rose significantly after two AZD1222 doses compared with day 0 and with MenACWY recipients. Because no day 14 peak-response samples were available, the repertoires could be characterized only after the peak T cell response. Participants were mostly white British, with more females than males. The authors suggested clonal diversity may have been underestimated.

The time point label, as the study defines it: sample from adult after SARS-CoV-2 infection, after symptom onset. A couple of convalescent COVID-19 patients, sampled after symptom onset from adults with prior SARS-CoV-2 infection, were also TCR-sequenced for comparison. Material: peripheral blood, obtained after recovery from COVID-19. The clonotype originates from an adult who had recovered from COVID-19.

The DNA sequence is as follows: TGTGCCAGCAGCTTAACAGGGAGCGGCTATGGCTACACCTTC. Its product reads: CASSLTGSGYGYTF. Recombination connected TRBV6-2 or TRBV6-3 to TRBJ1-2, and TRBD1 may be the D gene, going by 6 matching bases. V lost 6 bases and J lost 4 bases; the stretch between them is 15 bases long. The CDR3 runs 14 residues from the cysteine to the phenylalanine. The retained sequence is limited to the CDR3, 42 bases, with the frame set at the first base. The germline V gene gives CDR1 as MNHEY and CDR2 as SVGEGT.